Presented here are 5 T cell receptor beta chains from one specimen sequenced in a study of CD8 T cells in ankylosing spondylitis. TCRdb independently ran MiXCR on the 5' RACE reads; one entry per CDR3 protein. This table has some 250,000 distinct CDR3 sequences, 20% to 30% appearing once. Specimen: blood, either unsorted or a sorted T cell fraction (not recorded which). The receptor source for this set is a male donor with ankylosing spondylitis or in good health (not recorded which).

The rearrangement joins TRBV7-2 to TRBJ2-1; 7 bases are a match to TRBD1. Trimming took 5 bases from V and 12 from J; bases not matched to a gene: 10. This CDR3 is 13 amino acids long. In germline, CDR1 is SGHTA, CDR2 FQGNSA. This CDR3 reads CASSPYRGSWQFF. CDR3 in DNA: TGTGCCAGCAGCCCCTACAGGGGCAGTTGGCAGTTCTTC. Based on the CDR3 plus reference TRBV7-2 and TRBJ2-1, the full variable domain is GAGVSQSPSNKVTEKGKDVELRCDPISGHTALYWYRQSLGQGLEFLIYFQGNSAPDKSGLPSDRFSAERTGGSVSTLTIQRTQQEDSAVYLCASSPYRGSWQFFGPGTRLTVL.

This clonotype was seen many times. The V gene is TRBV12-3 or TRBV12-4, the J gene TRBJ2-6, with D hard to call. V shed 0 bases and J shed 2 bases, with 5 bases lying between them. There are 15 residues in the CDR3. For the CDR3, the DNA is TGTGCCAGCAGTTTAGCGGCCACTGGGGCCAACGTCCTGACTTTC. Translated, it gives CASSLAATGANVLTF.

This clonotype was seen repeatedly, ten times or more. This chain joins TRBV12-3 or TRBV12-4 and TRBJ2-3, with D perhaps being TRBD1 or TRBD2 (6 bases each). CDR3 length equals 16 residues. Trimming cost V 3 bases and J 2 bases, with 15 bases left between them. CDR3 residues: CASSLGGGPNTDTQYF. CDR3 bases: TGTGCCAGCAGTTTGGGTGGGGGGCCCAACACAGATACGCAGTATTTT.

The chain carries TRBV5-1 and TRBJ2-7; a weak D match, TRBD2 (5 bases). The ends were cut back, 5 bases at V and 3 bases at J, with 12 bases in the middle. There are 13 residues in the CDR3. CDR1 is SGHRS and CDR2 is YFSETQ in the germline V gene. In DNA form, the CDR3 reads TGCGCCAGCAGGAAAGCCGGGGACTACGAGCAGTACTTC. Translating it yields CASRKAGDYEQYF. Looking up the rest from reference TRBV5-1 and TRBJ2-7 gives the full variable domain: KAGVTQTPRYLIKTRGQQVTLSCSPISGHRSVSWYQQTPGQGLQFLFEYFSETQRNKGNFPGRFSGRQFSNSRSEMNVSTLELGDSALYLCASRKAGDYEQYFGPGTRLTVT.

This clonotype occurred many times. The chain joins TRBV29-1 to TRBJ1-1; no reliable D call. Germline V gene sequence: CDR1 SQVTM, CDR2 ANQGSEA. The V gene lost 4 bases and the J gene lost 0 bases, with 9 bases spanning the gap. The CDR3 loop spans 13 amino acids. The CDR3 reads CSVGDRMNTEAFF. CDR3 bases: TGCAGCGTTGGAGACCGCATGAACACTGAAGCTTTCTTT.